This T cell receptor (beta chain) was obtained from a study of Graves' ophthalmopathy and Graves' hyperthyroidism. Amplifying from RNA transcripts, the study obtained TCR beta CDR3 regions. Amplification began with first-round RT-PCR using HTBI primers, then second-round multiplex PCR was performed. MiXCR, run by TCRdb on the multiplex PCR reads, gives a single entry per CDR3 protein. The sample includes hundreds of thousands of distinct CDR3 sequences, approximately 39% of them seen just once. Broader study findings: Between ophthalmopathy and stable hyperthyroidism, a 13-signature model drew a separation with approximately 90% sensitivity and 81.08% specificity.

Trimming took 6 bases from V and 0 from J, leaving 17 bases between them. Germline V CDR1 and CDR2: ENHRY, SYGVKD. The CDR3 consists of 17 residues. Certain patients, namely those with other autoimmune diseases, uncontrolled infections, pregnancy or lactation, were excluded. For this clonotype: No antigen is known for it.

This chain connects TRBV10-3 to TRBJ2-2; tentatively, D is TRBD1 (6 bases). This clonotype originated in an adult man with Graves' ophthalmopathy. Sequencing input: peripheral blood. CDR3 loop: CAISPRGTGTNTGELFF. The CDR3 DNA reads TGTGCCATCAGCCCCCGGGGTACAGGGACGAACACCGGGGAGCTGTTTTTT.